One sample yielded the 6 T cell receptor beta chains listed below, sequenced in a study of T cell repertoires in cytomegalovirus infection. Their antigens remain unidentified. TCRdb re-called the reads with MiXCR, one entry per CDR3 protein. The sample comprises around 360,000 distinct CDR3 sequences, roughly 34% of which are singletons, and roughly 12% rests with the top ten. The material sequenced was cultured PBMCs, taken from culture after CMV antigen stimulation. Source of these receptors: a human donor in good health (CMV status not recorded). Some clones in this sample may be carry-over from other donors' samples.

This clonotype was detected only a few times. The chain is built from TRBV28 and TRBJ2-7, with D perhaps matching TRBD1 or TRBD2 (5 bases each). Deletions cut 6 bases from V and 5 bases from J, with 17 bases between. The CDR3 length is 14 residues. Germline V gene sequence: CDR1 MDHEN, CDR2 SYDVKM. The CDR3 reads CASSPQVRGDEQYV. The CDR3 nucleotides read TGTGCCAGCAGCCCCCAGGTACGGGGCGACGAGCAGTACGTC.

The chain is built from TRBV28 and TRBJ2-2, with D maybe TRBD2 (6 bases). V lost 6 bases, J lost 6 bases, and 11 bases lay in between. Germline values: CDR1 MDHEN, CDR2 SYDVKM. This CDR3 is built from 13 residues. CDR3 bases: TGTGCCAGCAGACGACTAGTTCCCGGGGAGCTGTTTTTT. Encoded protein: CASRRLVPGELFF.

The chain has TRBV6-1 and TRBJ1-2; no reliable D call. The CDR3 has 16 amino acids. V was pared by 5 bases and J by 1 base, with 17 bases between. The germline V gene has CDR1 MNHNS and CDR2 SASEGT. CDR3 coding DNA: TGTGCCAGCAGTCCGGGTCCCAGGCTGTATAACTATGGCTACACCTTC. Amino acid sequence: CASSPGPRLYNYGYTF.

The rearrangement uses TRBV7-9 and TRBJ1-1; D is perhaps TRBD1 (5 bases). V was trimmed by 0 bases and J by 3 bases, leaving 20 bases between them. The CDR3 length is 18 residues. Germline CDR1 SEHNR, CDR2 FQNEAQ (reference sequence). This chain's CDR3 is CASSLARGDSPGDTEAFF. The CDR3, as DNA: TGTGCCAGCAGCTTAGCAAGGGGAGACAGCCCCGGGGACACTGAAGCTTTCTTT.

CDR3 in DNA: TGTGCCAGCAGCTTAGATCGAGATACGCAGTATTTT. Translated, it gives CASSLDRDTQYF. The gene calls are TRBV7-8 and TRBJ2-3; no clear D. The CDR3 has 12 amino acids. Trimming took 1 base from V and 5 from J, leaving 4 bases between them. The germline V gene encodes CDR1 SGHVS and CDR2 FQNEAQ.

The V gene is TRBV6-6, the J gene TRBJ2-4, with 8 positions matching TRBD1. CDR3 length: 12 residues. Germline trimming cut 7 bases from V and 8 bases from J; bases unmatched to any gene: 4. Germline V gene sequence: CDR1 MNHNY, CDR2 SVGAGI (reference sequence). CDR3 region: CASNDRGDIQYF. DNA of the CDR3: TGTGCCAGCAACGACAGGGGAGACATTCAGTACTTC.